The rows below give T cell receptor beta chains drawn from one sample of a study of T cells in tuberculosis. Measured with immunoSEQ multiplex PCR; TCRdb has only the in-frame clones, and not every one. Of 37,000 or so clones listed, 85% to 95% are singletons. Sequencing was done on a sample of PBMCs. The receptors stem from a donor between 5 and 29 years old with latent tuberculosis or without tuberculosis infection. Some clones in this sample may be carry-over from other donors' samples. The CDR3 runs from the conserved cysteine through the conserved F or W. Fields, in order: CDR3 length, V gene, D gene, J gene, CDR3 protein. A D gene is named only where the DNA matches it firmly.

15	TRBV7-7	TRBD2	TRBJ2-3	CASSLRLAGGDTQYF
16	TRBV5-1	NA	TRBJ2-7	CASSFTVRGSWDEQYF
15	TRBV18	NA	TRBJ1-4	CASSPQEGLNEKLFF
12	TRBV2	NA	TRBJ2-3	CASRALTDTQYF
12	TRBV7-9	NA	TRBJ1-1	CASSLDYRKAFF
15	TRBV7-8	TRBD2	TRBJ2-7	CASSSNRGETYEQYF
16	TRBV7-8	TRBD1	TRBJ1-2	CASSLSPTGGYYGYTF
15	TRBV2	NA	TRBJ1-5	CASSSSGGSNQPQHF
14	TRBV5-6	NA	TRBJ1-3	CASSFTGSGNTIYF
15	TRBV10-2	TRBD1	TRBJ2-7	CASSESGDRGDEQYF
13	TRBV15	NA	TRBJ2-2	CATSRDRTGELFF
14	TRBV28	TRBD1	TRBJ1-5	CASSFTGGDQPQHF
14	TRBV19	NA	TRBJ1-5	CASSITGLSKPQHF
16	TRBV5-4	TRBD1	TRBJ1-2	CASSLVGRGSGYGYTF
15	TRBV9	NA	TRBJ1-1	CASSEHSQGITEAFF
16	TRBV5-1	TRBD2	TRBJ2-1	CASSFSLAGDYNEQFF
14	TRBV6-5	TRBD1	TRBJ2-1	CASSRQGVYNEQFF
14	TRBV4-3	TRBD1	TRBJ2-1	CASSQRDRGTEQFF
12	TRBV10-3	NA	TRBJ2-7	CAIRDSSYEQYF
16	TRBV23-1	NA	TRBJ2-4	CASSQSESSAKNIQYF
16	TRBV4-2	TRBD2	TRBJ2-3	CASSQAMAGEGDTQYF
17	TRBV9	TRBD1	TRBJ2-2	CASSALRQGVGTGELFF
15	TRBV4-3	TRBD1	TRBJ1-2	CASSQDDRASYGYTF
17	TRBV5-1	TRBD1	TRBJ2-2	CASSLEPDRAAIGELFF
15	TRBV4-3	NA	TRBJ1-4	CASSQDPGLYGVLFF
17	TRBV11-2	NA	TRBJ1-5	CASSLWLRWRCNQPQHF
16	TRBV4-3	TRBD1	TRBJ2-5	CASSQVGTGNTETQYF
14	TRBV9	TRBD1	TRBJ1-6	CASSVGGQGSPLHF